The sample holds a few counts of the clone carrying this TCR beta chain. Its target is not known. The data belong to a study of T cells after posttransplantation cyclophosphamide. Findings and limits, study-wide: Recipient CMV seropositivity and CMV reactivation strongly tracked TRB clonality. Blood and skin or GI T cell repertoires showed limited TRB overlap.

This CDR3 comprises 15 residues. Profiled with immunoSEQ multiplex PCR; TCRdb holds only in-frame clones, not every one. This sample comprises 30,000 to 50,000 clones, none seen once only. Specimen: PBMCs. The chain couples TRBV21-1 to TRBJ2-7; the D call in the table, TRBD2, was not verified against the DNA. TRBV21-1 is tagged as a pseudogene. This clonotype was sampled from a woman in her forties or fifties in good health and a related stem cell transplant donor. CDR3 region: CASSKRRGKVYEQYF. The CDR3 nucleotides are TGTGCCAGCAGCAAACGGCGGGGCAAAGTTTACGAGCAGTACTTC.